The 27 T cell receptor beta chains below come from one sample, sequenced in a study of long-term antiretroviral therapy in people with HIV. It was version v3.0 of the immunoSEQ assay that was run at survey level. Repertoires were generated with immunoSEQ multiplex PCR, while TCRdb's copy carries only in-frame clones and drops some. The sample yields some 23,000 clones, around 82% seen once. The sample here was unsorted PBMCs, taken 0.5 years after starting antiretroviral therapy. Every receptor here comes from a woman aged 40 to 50 with HIV.

The V and J genes are TRBV11-2 and TRBJ2-7, with 10 bases lining up with TRBD2. The V gene end was trimmed by 1 base and the J gene end by 1 base; junction bases not matched to a gene: 10. The CDR3 consists of 18 residues. The germline V gene encodes CDR1 SGHAT and CDR2 FQNNGV. The CDR3 reads CASSLVSGGALRSYEQYF. In nucleotides, the CDR3 is TGTGCCAGCAGCTTAGTCAGCGGGGGGGCTTTGAGGTCCTACGAGCAGTACTTC.

This clone appeared a single time. This chain uses TRBV4-3 with TRBJ1-1; 8 positions agree with TRBD1. Trimming at V came to 3 bases and at J to 3 bases, leaving 18 bases not matched to a gene. This CDR3 has 19 amino acids. Germline lookup yields CDR1 LGHNA and CDR2 YSLEER. CDR3 residues: CASSHPRWVRPGGDTEAFF. In DNA form, the CDR3 reads TGCGCCAGCAGCCATCCGAGGTGGGTACGCCCAGGGGGCGACACTGAAGCTTTCTTT.

V usage is TRBV5-4 and J usage is TRBJ1-2; 8 bases map to TRBD1. The CDR3 runs 14 residues. Germline CDR1 reads SGHNT; CDR2 reads YYREEE (reference sequence). J gave up 4 bases and V 4 bases, and 6 bases lay outside the gene matches. Written as DNA, the CDR3 is TGTGCCAGCAGCCTCTGGACAGGGCCCTATGGCTACACCTTC. The encoded protein is CASSLWTGPYGYTF.

The CDR3 spells CASSLPDRGSDGYTF. CDR3 in DNA: TGTGCCAGCAGCCTCCCCGACAGGGGGTCGGATGGCTACACCTTC. The rearrangement joins TRBV4-2 to TRBJ1-2, with TRBD1 matching over 9 bases. The V and J ends lost 4 bases and 6 bases, in that order; junction bases with no gene match: 9. CDR3 size: 15 residues. Germline V gene data show CDR1 as LGHNA and CDR2 as YNFKEQ.

This clone was found a few times. The chain links TRBV7-9 to TRBJ2-7, with D unclear. Germline CDR1 SEHNR, CDR2 FQNEAQ (reference sequence). The CDR3 is 14 amino acids. Trimming took 5 bases from V and 3 from J, leaving 14 bases between them. Written as DNA, the CDR3 is TGTGCCAGCAGCCCCCCGTCCCGCAGCTACGAGCAGTACTTC. Protein product: CASSPPSRSYEQYF.

The chain couples TRBV11-2 to TRBJ2-6; no clear D gene. The germline CDR1 and CDR2 sequences are SGHAT and FQNNGV. The V end was cut by 5 bases, the J end by 7 bases, with 0 bases between. The CDR3 covers 10 residues. CDR3 sequence: CASSANVLTF. CDR3 DNA: TGTGCCAGCAGCGCCAACGTCCTGACTTTC.

This clone was picked up one time. The chain recombines TRBV19 with TRBJ1-4, with D possibly TRBD1 on 6 matching bases. The CDR3 consists of 17 residues. V dropped 4 bases and J dropped 0 bases, with 15 bases sitting between them. Germline CDR1 reads LNHDA; CDR2 reads SQIVND (reference sequence). CDR3 bases: TGTGCCAGTAGTACAGGACAGACCCTTGCAACTAATGAAAAACTGTTTTTT. Protein sequence: CASSTGQTLATNEKLFF.

The chain employs TRBV5-6 and TRBJ2-6, with 7 bases matching TRBD1. V shed 4 bases and J 0 bases; nucleotides not matched to a gene: 10. Per germline, CDR1 SGHDT and CDR2 YYEEEE. The CDR3 length is 18 residues. The CDR3, as DNA: TGTGCCAGCAGCCCGCTGACAGGGTTGGGCTCTGGGGCCAACGTCCTGACTTTC. The encoded protein is CASSPLTGLGSGANVLTF.

The rearrangement joins TRBV5-4 to TRBJ2-2, with TRBD2 matching over 9 bases. The V segment lost 4 bases and the J segment 6 bases; nucleotides outside the gene matches: 4. Germline V gives CDR1 SGHNT, CDR2 YYREEE (reference sequence). The CDR3 consists of 14 residues. This CDR3 is CASSRGLAPGELFF. In DNA form, the CDR3 reads TGTGCCAGCAGCCGGGGACTAGCCCCCGGGGAGCTGTTTTTT. Drawing the rest from reference TRBV5-4 and TRBJ2-2, the complete variable domain is ETGVTQSPTHLIKTRGQQVTLRCSSQSGHNTVSWYQQALGQGPQFIFQYYREEENGRGNFPPRFSGLQFPNYSSELNVNALELDDSALYLCASSRGLAPGELFFGEGSRLTVL.

The chain combines TRBV5-6 with TRBJ1-1; tentatively, D is TRBD1 (5 bases). Germline CDR1 SGHDT, CDR2 YYEEEE. V lost 0 bases, J lost 13 bases, and 19 bases lay in between. The CDR3 has 14 residues. The chain's CDR3 is CASSLDRKGIGDFF. The CDR3, as DNA: TGTGCCAGCAGCTTGGACAGGAAGGGAATCGGGGATTTCTTT.

The CDR3 sequence is CASSPTDALLHQPQHF. Written as DNA, the CDR3 is TGCGCCAGCAGCCCAACTGATGCTCTTCTGCATCAGCCCCAGCATTTT. The chain is built from TRBV4-1 and TRBJ1-5; D gene uncertain. The CDR3 contains 16 residues. Trimming cost V 4 bases and J 5 bases, with 18 bases left between them. Per the germline V gene, CDR1 is MGHRA and CDR2 is YSYEKL.

V is TRBV6-6 and J is TRBJ2-7; TRBD1 agrees at 10 bases. This CDR3 is 15 amino acids long. J was trimmed by 2 bases and V by 5 bases; bases with no gene match: 6. In germline, CDR1 is MNHNY, CDR2 SVGAGI (reference sequence). This CDR3 is CASSPRQGAAYEQYF. DNA for the CDR3: TGTGCCAGCAGTCCCCGACAGGGGGCTGCCTACGAGCAGTACTTC.

V usage is TRBV5-4 and J usage is TRBJ2-1; tentative D call: TRBD1 (6 bases). Germline assignment: CDR1 SGHNT and CDR2 YYREEE (reference sequence). V gave up 0 bases and J gave up 9 bases, with 16 bases separating them. This CDR3 is 15 amino acids long. The CDR3 nucleotides read TGTGCCAGCAGCTTGGCGGGACGGATACAGGGTGAGCAGTTCTTC. Translated, it gives CASSLAGRIQGEQFF.

This clone was seen once. The chain combines TRBV9 with TRBJ2-5, with TRBD2 matching over 10 bases. This CDR3 has 16 residues. Germline V gives CDR1 SGDLS, CDR2 YYNGEE. Germline trimming cut 4 bases from V and 2 bases from J; bases unmatched to any gene: 8. CDR3 protein: CASSLTSGGEQETQYF. CDR3 DNA: TGTGCCAGCAGCTTGACGAGCGGGGGGGAGCAAGAGACCCAGTACTTC. The entire variable domain, with the rest obtained from reference TRBV9 and TRBJ2-5, is as follows: DSGVTQTPKHLITATGQRVTLRCSPRSGDLSVYWYQQSLDQGLQFLIQYYNGEERAKGNILERFSAQQFPDLHSELNLSSLELGDSALYFCASSLTSGGEQETQYFGPGTRLLVL.

This clone was seen a handful of times. The chain carries TRBV27 and TRBJ1-5; no reliable D call. Trimming left V 2 bases short and J 5 bases short, with 13 bases between. In germline, CDR1 is MNHEY, CDR2 SMNVEV (reference sequence). The CDR3 runs to 15 residues. CDR3 region: CASSLNLLSDQPQHF. The CDR3 bases are TGTGCCAGCAGTTTAAATTTGTTGTCCGATCAGCCCCAGCATTTT.

J is TRBJ1-2 and V is TRBV28; D not certain. Germline CDR1 and CDR2: MDHEN and SYDVKM. Trimming stripped 2 bases from V and 0 bases from J, with 7 bases between. This CDR3 is 14 amino acids long. The CDR3, as DNA: TGTGCCAGCAGTTTAAACGGTCCTAACTATGGCTACACCTTC. The encoded protein is CASSLNGPNYGYTF.

This clone was picked up a small number of times. This chain links TRBV29-1 with TRBJ1-2; 7 bases map to TRBD1. With V trimmed by 6 bases and J by 6 bases, 7 bases remained unmatched. Per the germline V gene, CDR1 is SQVTM and CDR2 is ANQGSEA. This CDR3 region has 12 residues. The CDR3 sequence is CSVGTTGNGYTF. The DNA of the CDR3 is TGCAGCGTGGGCACGACAGGGAATGGCTACACCTTC.

Only a few counts were recorded for this clone. The chain recombines TRBV7-7 with TRBJ2-1, with TRBD1 matching over 8 bases. CDR3 length: 15 residues. V shed 2 bases, J shed 5 bases, and the junction held 5 bases outside the gene matches. The germline V gene encodes CDR1 SSHAT and CDR2 FNYEAQ (reference sequence). CDR3 region: CASSLQQGVNNEQFF. CDR3 bases: TGTGCCAGCAGCTTACAACAGGGGGTTAACAATGAGCAGTTCTTC. Full variable domain (remainder filled in from reference TRBV7-7 and TRBJ2-1): GAGVSQSPRYKVTKRGQDVTLRCDPISSHATLYWYQQALGQGPEFLTYFNYEAQPDKSGLPSDRFSAERPEGSISTLTIQRTEQRDSAMYRCASSLQQGVNNEQFFGPGTRLTVL.

This sequence joins TRBV7-2 and TRBJ2-3; D is undetermined. The CDR3 has 15 amino acids. The V gene lost 1 base and the J gene lost 0 bases, with 8 bases spanning the gap. CDR1 and CDR2 from the germline V gene are SGHTA and FQGNSA. In DNA form, the CDR3 reads TGTGCCAGCAGCTTAGTTGGGGTTAGCACAGATACGCAGTATTTT. Translation gives CASSLVGVSTDTQYF.

The genes are TRBV5-1 and TRBJ1-2; D is undetermined. The germline CDR1 and CDR2 sequences are SGHRS and YFSETQ. V was cut by 4 bases and J by 0 bases, with 7 bases left in between. This CDR3 spans 13 amino acids. CDR3 region: CASSRESNYGYTF. The CDR3 DNA sequence: TGCGCCAGCAGCCGCGAGTCTAACTATGGCTACACCTTC.

The CDR3 sequence is CASSFYLSEQYF. In DNA form, the CDR3 reads TGTGCCAGCAGTTTCTATCTGAGCGAGCAGTACTTC. The chain links TRBV28 to TRBJ2-7; D is uncertain. Germline CDR1 reads MDHEN; CDR2 reads SYDVKM. V gave up 3 bases and J gave up 6 bases, with 9 bases separating them. The CDR3 has 12 amino acids.

The rearrangement links TRBV5-1 to TRBJ1-3; unclear D gene. The V end was cut by 6 bases, the J end by 3 bases, with 7 bases between. The CDR3 has 12 amino acids. Germline V gene sequence: CDR1 SGHRS, CDR2 YFSETQ. This CDR3 reads CASNGDGNTIYF. The CDR3 nucleotides read TGCGCCAGCAACGGGGATGGAAACACCATATATTTT.

The chain carries TRBV27 and TRBJ2-7, with D hard to call. V lost 6 bases to trimming and J lost 7 bases, with 13 bases between them. Per germline, CDR1 MNHEY and CDR2 SMNVEV (reference sequence). The CDR3 contains 12 residues. Here the CDR3 DNA reads TGTGCCAGCAGCCGGCCTCCGGGTGAGCAGTACTTC. Translation gives CASSRPPGEQYF.

The J gene is TRBJ1-4, the V gene TRBV6-4; 12 bases map to TRBD1. Trimming cost V 6 bases and J 7 bases; bases outside gene matches: 12. This CDR3 comprises 17 residues. The germline gives CDR1 MRHNA, CDR2 SNTAGT. CDR3 nucleotides: TGTGCCAGCAGGGGGCGGGACAGGGGGCTTTGTGGTGAAAAACTGTTTTTT. It translates to CASRGRDRGLCGEKLFF.

The chain has TRBV10-3 and TRBJ2-3, with D tentatively TRBD1 (6 bases). Germline-derived CDR1 and CDR2 are ENHRY and SYGVKD. This CDR3 is 14 amino acids long. V gave up 8 bases and J gave up 0 bases, with 12 bases separating them. The CDR3 coding sequence is TGTGCCATCGTGGCAGGGGTAAGCACAGATACGCAGTATTTT. The encoded protein is CAIVAGVSTDTQYF.

A note on this clone: Other nucleotide sequences in the sample specify the same CDR3. The chain couples TRBV30 to TRBJ2-1; tentatively, D is TRBD1 (5 bases). There are 13 residues in the CDR3. In germline, CDR1 is GTSNPN, CDR2 SVGIG (reference sequence). Trimming stripped 2 bases from V and 7 bases from J, with 12 bases between. CDR3 loop: CAWSRDRNNEQFF. The CDR3 nucleotides are TGTGCCTGGAGTCGTGACAGAAATAATGAGCAGTTCTTC.

The chain recombines TRBV19 with TRBJ1-1; D possibly corresponds to TRBD1 (5 bases). Trimming pared 4 bases from V and 5 bases from J, leaving 17 bases between. The CDR3 is made up of 15 amino acids. Germline CDR1 is LNHDA and CDR2 is SQIVND (reference sequence). The CDR3 DNA reads TGTGCCAGTAGTACCTTCGGGGGGGTGGATACTGAAGCTTTCTTT. It translates to CASSTFGGVDTEAFF.